These 30 T cell receptor beta chains originate from one sample sequenced in a study of T cells in Graves' hyperthyroidism and ophthalmopathy. Template material for amplifying TCR beta CDR3 regions consisted of RNA transcripts. The TCR CDR3 first-round RT-PCR relied on the HTBI primer set. Each CDR3 protein is one row after TCRdb ran MiXCR on the multiplex PCR reads. The data show approximately 720,000 distinct CDR3 sequences, with under 20% seen just once and about a sixth held by the top ten. Sample: blood. These receptors came from a woman aged 45-65 years with Graves' hyperthyroidism that later progressed to Graves' ophthalmopathy.

In its sample, this clonotype was seen many times. The gene calls are TRBV12-3 or TRBV12-4 and TRBJ1-1; D is unclear. This CDR3 region has 14 residues. Deletions cut 7 bases from V and 0 bases from J, with 12 bases between. The CDR3 reads CASNSGRLNTEAFF. Here the CDR3 DNA reads TGTGCCAGCAATTCTGGCAGGTTGAACACTGAAGCTTTCTTT.

Only a few counts were recorded for this clonotype. V is TRBV29-1 and J is TRBJ1-4, with D possibly being TRBD1 (6 bases). Trimming took 4 bases from V and 7 from J, leaving 13 bases between them. Germline CDR1 and CDR2: SQVTM and ANQGSEA. CDR3 length equals 13 residues. The CDR3 DNA reads as TGCAGCGTTGGGGGGGGGCAGGGTGAAAAACTGTTTTTT. This gives the protein CSVGGGQGEKLFF.

The genes are TRBV20-1 and TRBJ2-5; maybe TRBD2 (7 bases). The germline V gene encodes CDR1 DFQATT and CDR2 SNEGSKA (reference sequence). The CDR3 runs 16 residues. The germline V and J ends were trimmed by 5 bases and 2 bases, with 21 bases remaining between them. The CDR3 sequence is CSAGGGGTGGQETQYF. The CDR3 DNA reads TGCAGTGCTGGGGGGGGCGGAACGGGGGGACAAGAGACCCAGTACTTC.

This clonotype was observed a few times. J is TRBJ2-1 and V is TRBV2; tentatively, D is TRBD1 (6 bases). CDR1 and CDR2 from the germline V gene are SNHLY and FYNNEI. This CDR3 has 13 residues. V was cut by 9 bases and J by 4 bases, with 13 bases left in between. The CDR3 bases are TGTGCCAGAAAGAAACAGGGATACAATGAGCAGTTCTTC. This translates into CARKKQGYNEQFF.

This clonotype was seen more than once but under ten times. In DNA form, the CDR3 reads TGTGCCAGCAGCTTAGAAGGCGTCGGGTGGGGGGCTCAGCCCCAGCATTTT. Encoded protein: CASSLEGVGWGAQPQHF. The chain employs TRBV7-3 and TRBJ1-5, with D perhaps matching TRBD1 (6 bases). Germline V CDR1 and CDR2: SGHTA, FQGTGA. The V gene lost 2 bases and the J gene lost 6 bases, with 20 bases spanning the gap. The CDR3 extends over 17 amino acids.

The V gene is TRBV6-1, the J gene TRBJ2-1; D remains ambiguous. With 9 bases removed from V and 0 bases from J, the gap between germline ends came to 9 bases. This CDR3 is 13 amino acids long. CDR1 and CDR2 (germline): MNHNS, SASEGT. The CDR3 loop is CASKLGSYNEQFF. As DNA, the CDR3 is TGTGCCAGTAAACTGGGCTCCTACAATGAGCAGTTCTTC.

V and J are TRBV19 and TRBJ2-6; D gene unclear. The CDR3 is made up of 15 amino acids. Germline CDR1 LNHDA, CDR2 SQIVND (reference sequence). V was pared by 6 bases and J by 0 bases, with 9 bases between. CDR3 sequence (DNA): TGTGCCAGTAGGAGCTGGAGCTCTGGGGCCAACGTCCTGACTTTC. Its translation is CASRSWSSGANVLTF. The variable domain in full, with the rest retrieved from reference TRBV19 and TRBJ2-6, is DGGITQSPKYLFRKEGQNVTLSCEQNLNHDAMYWYRQDPGQGLRLIYYSQIVNDFQKGDIAEGYSVSREKKESFPLTVTSAQKNPTAFYLCASRSWSSGANVLTFGAGSRLTVL.

The chain uses TRBV6-1 and TRBJ2-7; TRBD1 matches 9 bases. The CDR3 totals 18 residues. Germline CDR1 is MNHNS and CDR2 is SASEGT. After removal of 5 bases from V and 1 base from J, the junction contained 15 bases not matched to a gene. CDR3 in amino acids: CASSRLLTGTGRSYEQYF. The CDR3, as DNA: TGTGCCAGCAGTCGTCTACTTACCGGGACAGGGAGGTCCTACGAGCAGTACTTC.

This chain connects TRBV4-1 to TRBJ2-1, with D maybe TRBD2 (5 bases). Germline V gene data show CDR1 as MGHRA and CDR2 as YSYEKL. Trimming left V 4 bases short and J 4 bases short, with 17 bases between. The length of the CDR3 is 16 residues. The CDR3 DNA follows: TGCGCCAGCAGCCCCACCCAACTAGGAGTATACAATGAGCAGTTCTTC. Its protein is CASSPTQLGVYNEQFF.

V gene TRBV13 combines with J gene TRBJ2-5; 8 nucleotides agree with TRBD2. Germline CDR1 and CDR2: PRHDT and FYEKMQ (reference sequence). The CDR3 contains 16 residues. V shed 5 bases, J shed 0 bases, and the junction held 8 bases outside the gene matches. The CDR3 is CASSREGKGDQETQYF. Written as DNA, the CDR3 is TGTGCCAGCAGCCGGGAGGGCAAGGGGGACCAAGAGACCCAGTACTTC. The full variable domain, rest sourced from reference TRBV13 and TRBJ2-5, is AAGVIQSPRHLIKEKRETATLKCYPIPRHDTVYWYQQGPGQDPQFLISFYEKMQSDKGSIPDRFSAQQFSDYHSELNMSSLELGDSALYFCASSREGKGDQETQYFGPGTRLLVL.

In its sample, this clonotype was seen many times. This sequence joins TRBV11-2 and TRBJ2-3; 10 positions agree with TRBD2. The CDR3 contains 15 residues. The junction had 4 bases not matched to a gene; V was cut back by 4 bases and J by 3 bases. Germline V lookup: CDR1 SGHAT, CDR2 FQNNGV. The CDR3 loop is CASSWSGGATDTQYF. The DNA for the CDR3 is TGTGCCAGCAGCTGGAGCGGGGGGGCTACAGATACGCAGTATTTT.

This clonotype was recorded only once. The CDR3 region is CASSYSVGSNQPQHF. The DNA of the CDR3 is TGTGCCAGCAGTTACTCTGTTGGTAGCAATCAGCCCCAGCATTTT. The chain joins TRBV6-5 to TRBJ1-5, with D uncertain. CDR3 length: 15 residues. Germline lookup yields CDR1 MNHEY and CDR2 SVGAGI. V lost 0 bases, J lost 0 bases, and 6 bases lay in between.

This clonotype has a handful of counts. The genes are TRBV11-3 and TRBJ1-3; 7 nucleotides agree with TRBD1. Trimming at V came to 4 bases and at J to 0 bases, leaving 6 bases not matched to a gene. The CDR3 covers 16 residues. In germline, CDR1 is SGHNT, CDR2 YENEEA. The CDR3 coding sequence is TGTGCCAGCAGCTCCAGGGACAGCCACTCTGGAAACACCATATATTTT. Amino acids: CASSSRDSHSGNTIYF. The full variable domain, with the rest looked up from reference TRBV11-3 and TRBJ1-3, is EAGVVQSPRYKIIEKKQPVAFWCNPISGHNTLYWYLQNLGQGPELLIRYENEEAVDDSQLPKDRFSAERLKGVDSTLKIQPAELGDSAVYLCASSSRDSHSGNTIYFGEGSWLTVV.

This clonotype was observed many times. The rearrangement uses TRBV7-2 and TRBJ2-2; 10 bases are shared with TRBD1. V was pared by 5 bases and J by 4 bases, with 7 bases of the junction left unmatched. The CDR3 length is 16 residues. CDR1 is SGHTA, CDR2 FQGNSA, per germline. DNA of the CDR3: TGTGCCAGCAGCCGACCCGGGACAGGGGTCACCGGGGAGCTGTTTTTT. Amino acid sequence: CASSRPGTGVTGELFF.

This chain links TRBV9 with TRBJ2-5, with 8 bases fitting TRBD2. The V gene's germline CDR1 is SGDLS and CDR2 YYNGEE. The CDR3 has 15 amino acids. The ends lost 0 bases at V and 9 bases at J; junction bases unmatched: 10. CDR3 residues: CASSVEDGGEWAQYF. The CDR3 coding sequence is TGTGCCAGCAGCGTAGAGGACGGGGGGGAGTGGGCCCAGTACTTC. Looking up the rest from reference TRBV9 and TRBJ2-5 gives the full variable domain: DSGVTQTPKHLITATGQRVTLRCSPRSGDLSVYWYQQSLDQGLQFLIQYYNGEERAKGNILERFSAQQFPDLHSELNLSSLELGDSALYFCASSVEDGGEWAQYFGPGTRLLVL.

This clonotype turned up a few times. V and J are TRBV6-1 and TRBJ2-2; TRBD1 agrees at 8 bases. The CDR3 loop spans 15 amino acids. Germline V gene lookup returns CDR1 MNHNS and CDR2 SASEGT. Losses at the gene ends were 1 base for V and 6 bases for J; bases not matched to a gene: 4. Here the CDR3 DNA reads TGTGCCAGCAGTGAAGTCCAGGGGGCCGCCGGGGAGCTGTTTTTT. It translates to CASSEVQGAAGELFF.

This clonotype was counted at least ten times. The V gene is TRBV3-1, the J gene TRBJ1-1; D not certain. The germline V and J ends were trimmed by 0 bases and 0 bases, with 8 bases remaining between them. From germline, CDR1 is LGHDT and CDR2 YNNKEL (reference sequence). CDR3 length equals 15 residues. The CDR3 bases are TGTGCCAGCAGCCAAGAGGGCTGGATGAACACTGAAGCTTTCTTT. Translating it yields CASSQEGWMNTEAFF.

This clonotype was seen ten or more times. The chain couples TRBV2 to TRBJ2-3; D perhaps matches TRBD1 (6 bases). The germline gives CDR1 SNHLY, CDR2 FYNNEI. Trimming stripped 7 bases from V and 3 bases from J, with 14 bases between. CDR3 size: 14 residues. The CDR3 DNA is TGTGCCAGCAACGGGGACATAGGAACAGATACGCAGTATTTT. It is translated as CASNGDIGTDTQYF.

CDR3: CASSSTRELETEAFF. In nucleotides, the CDR3 is TGTGCCAGCAGTAGTACCAGGGAATTGGAGACTGAAGCTTTCTTT. The chain links TRBV6-1 to TRBJ1-1; a weak D match, TRBD1 (5 bases). V gave up 5 bases and J gave up 5 bases, with 18 bases separating them. CDR3 length: 15 residues. CDR1 and CDR2 from the germline V gene are MNHNS and SASEGT.

Points on this clonotype: A clone one base away is much larger, so this may be a read error. The J gene is TRBJ2-2, the V gene TRBV12-3 or TRBV12-4; a weak D match, TRBD1 (6 bases). The CDR3 spans 15 residues. V was pared by 4 bases and J by 3 bases, with 12 bases between. The CDR3, as DNA: TGTGCCAGCAGTTATGGGGGCATGGACACCGGGGAGCTGTTTTTT. The encoded protein is CASSYGGMDTGELFF.

There are many counts of this clonotype. The rearrangement links TRBV11-2 to TRBJ2-3; D possibly corresponds to TRBD2 (6 bases). Trimming shortened V by 5 bases and J by 4 bases, and 10 bases separated the two germline ends. The CDR3 sequence is 13 residues long. The germline V gene encodes CDR1 SGHAT and CDR2 FQNNGV. CDR3: CASSPTSSDTQYF. The DNA for the CDR3 is TGTGCCAGCAGCCCGACTAGTTCAGATACGCAGTATTTT.

The chain is built from TRBV4-1 and TRBJ1-1; D call uncertain. From germline, CDR1 is MGHRA and CDR2 YSYEKL. Trimming removed 0 bases from V and 5 bases from J, with 19 bases in between. The CDR3 runs to 17 residues. CDR3 loop: CASSQDRSTTGRTEAFF. Here the CDR3 DNA reads TGCGCCAGCAGCCAAGATAGGTCCACAACGGGGAGGACTGAAGCTTTCTTT.

This clonotype was detected ten times or more. The V gene is TRBV18, the J gene TRBJ2-7; 9 bases fit TRBD1. This CDR3 comprises 15 residues. The V gene end was trimmed by 5 bases and the J gene end by 2 bases; junction bases not matched to a gene: 7. CDR1 and CDR2 from the germline V gene are KGHSH and LQKENI. CDR3 DNA: TGTGCCAGCTCATCCCAGGACAGGGGTACCTACGAGCAGTACTTC. This codes for CASSSQDRGTYEQYF.

This rearrangement joins TRBV10-3 to TRBJ1-1; D might be TRBD1 (5 bases). The V and J ends lost 4 bases and 3 bases respectively, with 12 bases between them. Germline CDR1 is ENHRY and CDR2 is SYGVKD. The CDR3 length is 14 residues. The CDR3 region has the DNA TGTGCCATCAGTGTCTCCGACAGCTACACTGAAGCTTTCTTT. Its translation is CAISVSDSYTEAFF.

The chain employs TRBV7-9 and TRBJ1-1; D gene ambiguous. V lost 5 bases and J 1 base, leaving 14 bases between the germline ends. Germline values: CDR1 SEHNR, CDR2 FQNEAQ (reference sequence). This CDR3 region has 15 residues. In DNA, the CDR3 is TGTGCCAGCAGCCAACTAACGGAAGAGAACACTGAAGCTTTCTTT. Protein product: CASSQLTEENTEAFF. Complete variable domain (other parts from reference TRBV7-9 and TRBJ1-1): DTGVSQNPRHKITKRGQNVTFRCDPISEHNRLYWYRQTLGQGPEFLTYFQNEAQLEKSRLLSDRFSAERPKGSFSTLEIQRTEQGDSAMYLCASSQLTEENTEAFFGQGTRLTVV.

In its sample, this clonotype was seen a few times. The CDR3 region is CASSPQQSWGSPLHF. The CDR3 DNA reads TGTGCCAGCAGCCCACAACAGAGTTGGGGTTCACCCCTCCACTTT. The genes are TRBV11-2 and TRBJ1-6; no definite D call. Germline V gives CDR1 SGHAT, CDR2 FQNNGV. This CDR3 is 15 amino acids long. The V end lost 5 bases, the J end lost 9 bases, and 17 bases lay between the germline ends.

This clonotype showed up just a few times. The rearrangement links TRBV6-1 to TRBJ1-2, with D hard to call. This CDR3 region has 13 residues. The V gene's germline CDR1 is MNHNS and CDR2 SASEGT. The V gene lost 2 bases and the J gene lost 12 bases, with 16 bases spanning the gap. Here the CDR3 reads CASSEPRAVGNTF. The CDR3 DNA is TGTGCCAGCAGTGAACCCCGGGCAGTAGGTAACACCTTC.

This clonotype has just a few counts. J is TRBJ2-5 and V is TRBV12-3 or TRBV12-4, with D possibly called TRBD1 or TRBD2 (5 bases each). This CDR3 comprises 11 residues. V lost 7 bases to trimming and J lost 5 bases, with 8 bases between them. CDR3: CASTRGETQYF. CDR3 DNA sequence: TGTGCCAGCACCCGGGGCGAGACCCAGTACTTC.

The V gene is TRBV6-5, the J gene TRBJ1-1; TRBD1 matches 7 bases. V lost 3 bases to trimming and J lost 7 bases; unmatched junction nucleotides: 14. Germline V CDR1 and CDR2: MNHEY, SVGAGI. This CDR3 is 16 amino acids long. CDR3 sequence (DNA): TGTGCCAGCAGTTATCCCCGTGGAGGGGGCTCATATGAAGCTTTCTTT. Translation: CASSYPRGGGSYEAFF.

There are many counts of this clonotype. The V call is TRBV7-2, the J call TRBJ2-7; 13 nucleotides match TRBD2. The V gene end was trimmed by 5 bases and the J gene end by 2 bases; junction bases not matched to a gene: 6. Germline CDR1 reads SGHTA; CDR2 reads FQGNSA. The CDR3 loop spans 16 amino acids. CDR3 in DNA: TGTGCCAGCAGCGTCGGACTAGCGGGGGTGACCTACGAGCAGTACTTC. It codes for CASSVGLAGVTYEQYF.